This TCR beta chain was sequenced during a study of OX40 agonist ivuxolimab in advanced cancers. Study details: Patients were dosed with the agonistic anti-OX40 (CD134) antibody ivuxolimab. Earlier treatment with anti-PD-1, anti-PD-L1 or anti-CTLA-4 was permitted, and less than 50% had received some. Findings of the study overall: Individuals who were partial responders at 0.1-3.0 mg/kg had clonal expansion that ranked among the lowest. Specificity for antigen went undetermined in the expanded peripheral T cells.

The V end was cut by 11 bases, the J end by 0 bases, with 7 bases between. Germline V gives CDR1 MNHEY, CDR2 SVGAGI. The CDR3 extends over 12 amino acids. The data were produced by immunoSEQ multiplex PCR, yet TCRdb's version contains in-frame clones alone and is incomplete. Among 70,000 to 90,000 clones, 70% to 90% were seen once, and the ten largest hold around 1.7%. Comment on this clone: Its matching antigen is unknown.

The chain carries TRBV6-5 and TRBJ1-4, with unresolved D. This receptor was obtained from an adult with an advanced solid tumor such as melanoma, head and neck, liver or kidney cancer. The source material was CD4+ or CD8+ T cells sorted from blood, sampled in a trial of the OX40 agonist ivuxolimab. CDR3 sequence (DNA): TGTGCCGTAAAAGCAACTAATGAAAAACTGTTTTTT. This sequence encodes CAVKATNEKLFF.